Listed below are T cell receptor beta chains from one sample, sequenced in a study of post-analysis software for immune sequencing data. MiXCR was run by TCRdb on the PCR reads, yielding one entry per CDR3 protein. The repertoire holds around 770,000 distinct CDR3 sequences, around 42% seen once, with 4.9% in the top ten. Sequencing was carried out using blood. Receptors were obtained from a girl between 10 and 17 years old with multiple sclerosis. CDR3s include the opening cysteine and the closing phenylalanine or tryptophan. Where a row states a size, it is once, few, many or the class of an expanded clone; other rows omit it.

J: TRBJ2-5; size: NA; V: TRBV7-2; CDR3: CASSLALLKETQYF
J: TRBJ1-6; size: few; V: TRBV6-2/TRBV6-3; CDR3: CASRTPGQGDSPLHF
J: TRBJ2-5; size: NA; V: TRBV15; CDR3: CATSSVDGQGENQETQYF
J: TRBJ1-5; size: NA; V: TRBV6-2/TRBV6-3; CDR3: CASSYVGGEQPQHF
J: TRBJ2-1; size: NA; V: TRBV7-7; CDR3: CASSLSPASDRNEQFF
J: TRBJ2-7; size: few; V: TRBV7-3; CDR3: CASSPGVGITSEQYF
J: TRBJ1-2; size: NA; V: TRBV7-9; CDR3: CASSLATPGSHYGYTF
J: TRBJ2-5; size: few; V: TRBV12-3/TRBV12-4; CDR3: CASSLASGRAGETQYF
J: TRBJ2-1; size: NA; V: TRBV20-1; CDR3: CSATRGSLPDNEQFF
J: TRBJ1-1; size: NA; V: TRBV7-9; CDR3: CASSLKGAVTEAFF
J: TRBJ2-1; size: NA; V: TRBV7-8; CDR3: CASSLGGAFLADSSYNEQFF
J: TRBJ1-2; size: NA; V: TRBV5-5; CDR3: CASSGGTEDYGYTF
J: TRBJ1-6; size: NA; V: TRBV20-1; CDR3: CSGRGYEGNSPLHF
J: TRBJ1-1; size: NA; V: TRBV5-1; CDR3: CASSPDSPTEAFF
J: NA; size: NA; V: TRBV27; CDR3: CARSFGGVRTGELFF
J: TRBJ1-5; size: NA; V: TRBV9; CDR3: CASSVGGLSNQPQHF
J: TRBJ2-1; size: NA; V: TRBV7-9; CDR3: CASSLFSGVGLSEQFF
J: TRBJ2-3; size: NA; V: TRBV2; CDR3: CASQEEAESPSTDTQYF
J: TRBJ1-1; size: NA; V: TRBV11-3; CDR3: CVSSYQGGTEAFF
J: TRBJ2-5; size: NA; V: TRBV6-2/TRBV6-3; CDR3: CASSSTAETQYF
J: TRBJ2-7; size: NA; V: TRBV18; CDR3: CASSGSGNLNEQYF
J: TRBJ2-7; size: few; V: TRBV29-1; CDR3: CSVELAGPKTYEQYF
J: NA; size: NA; V: TRBV20-1; CDR3: CSASRLAGNYEQYF
J: TRBJ2-3; size: NA; V: TRBV5-1; CDR3: CASSPGEGRSTDTQYF
J: TRBJ2-5; size: few; V: TRBV20-1; CDR3: CSASLESVGKTQYF
J: TRBJ1-2; size: few; V: TRBV5-5; CDR3: CASRQQGSSYGYTF
J: TRBJ1-2; size: NA; V: TRBV6-2/TRBV6-3; CDR3: CASSYSTDLMARGYTF
J: TRBJ2-7; size: few; V: TRBV9; CDR3: CASSDSLYSYEQYF
J: TRBJ1-2; size: once; V: TRBV6-5; CDR3: CASSYHLRTILSHGYTF
J: TRBJ2-4; size: few; V: TRBV20-1; CDR3: CSARGSGTDIQYF
J: TRBJ2-6; size: NA; V: TRBV27; CDR3: CASTTGLSGANVLTF
J: TRBJ2-1; size: NA; V: TRBV18; CDR3: CASSPYFTGQGPNEQFF
J: TRBJ2-1; size: few; V: TRBV29-1; CDR3: CSVPGLAGVWSHNEQFF
J: TRBJ2-7; size: NA; V: TRBV20-1; CDR3: CSARGLAGVVYEQYF
J: TRBJ2-1; size: NA; V: TRBV6-2/TRBV6-3; CDR3: CASSYSTNEQFF
J: TRBJ2-1; size: NA; V: TRBV9; CDR3: CASSVGVSNEQFF
J: TRBJ1-1; size: NA; V: TRBV6-5; CDR3: CASTRGDTEAFF
J: TRBJ2-1; size: NA; V: TRBV9; CDR3: CACPAGAWAHEQFF
J: TRBJ1-2; size: NA; V: TRBV28; CDR3: CASSYPGTDGYTF
J: TRBJ2-1; size: once; V: TRBV7-2; CDR3: CASSLTVTSYNEQFF
J: TRBJ2-1; size: NA; V: TRBV3-1; CDR3: CASSSMRRDNEQFF
J: TRBJ2-7; size: NA; V: TRBV7-9; CDR3: CASSQRGVSYEQYF
J: TRBJ2-5; size: NA; V: TRBV5-1; CDR3: CASSPLLASGTGETQYF
J: TRBJ1-2; size: few; V: TRBV14; CDR3: CASSHMGGLAYGYTF
J: TRBJ2-5; size: NA; V: TRBV12-3/TRBV12-4; CDR3: CASSSPDFQETQYF
J: TRBJ2-3; size: NA; V: TRBV4-3; CDR3: CASSRMGPGGMNTQYF
J: TRBJ2-5; size: few; V: TRBV29-1; CDR3: CSVWGDSQETQYF
J: TRBJ2-7; size: NA; V: TRBV5-1; CDR3: CANSLGTGATYEQYF
J: TRBJ2-1; size: few; V: TRBV29-1; CDR3: CSVVGGDSGSSYNEQFF
J: TRBJ2-1; size: NA; V: TRBV12-3/TRBV12-4; CDR3: CASSPREQFF
J: TRBJ2-3; size: few; V: TRBV27; CDR3: CASTDSPLTDTQYF
J: TRBJ1-2; size: NA; V: TRBV10-3; CDR3: CAISSNRGRNYGYTF
J: TRBJ1-5; size: NA; V: TRBV4-2; CDR3: CASSKTGGEQPQHF